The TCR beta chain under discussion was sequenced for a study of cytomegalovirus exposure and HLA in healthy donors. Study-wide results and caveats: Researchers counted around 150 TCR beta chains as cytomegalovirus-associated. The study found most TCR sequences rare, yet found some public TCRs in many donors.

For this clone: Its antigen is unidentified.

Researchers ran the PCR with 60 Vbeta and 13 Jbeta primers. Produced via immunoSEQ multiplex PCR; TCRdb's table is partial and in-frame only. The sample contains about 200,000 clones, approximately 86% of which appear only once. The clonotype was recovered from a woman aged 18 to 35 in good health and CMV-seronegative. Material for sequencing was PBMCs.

The CDR3 here is CASTGGSYEQYF. The CDR3 region has the DNA TGTGCCAGCACGGGCGGGTCCTACGAGCAGTACTTC. The chain is built from TRBV28 and TRBJ2-7; tentative D call: TRBD2 (5 bases). The CDR3 length is 12 residues. V was shortened by 7 bases and J by 1 base, with 8 bases between the two germline ends. The germline gives CDR1 MDHEN, CDR2 SYDVKM. Full variable domain (remainder filled in from reference TRBV28 and TRBJ2-7): DVKVTQSSRYLVKRTGEKVFLECVQDMDHENMFWYRQDPGLGLRLIYFSYDVKMKEKGDIPEGYSVSREKKERFSLILESASTNQTSMYLCASTGGSYEQYFGPGTRLTVT.